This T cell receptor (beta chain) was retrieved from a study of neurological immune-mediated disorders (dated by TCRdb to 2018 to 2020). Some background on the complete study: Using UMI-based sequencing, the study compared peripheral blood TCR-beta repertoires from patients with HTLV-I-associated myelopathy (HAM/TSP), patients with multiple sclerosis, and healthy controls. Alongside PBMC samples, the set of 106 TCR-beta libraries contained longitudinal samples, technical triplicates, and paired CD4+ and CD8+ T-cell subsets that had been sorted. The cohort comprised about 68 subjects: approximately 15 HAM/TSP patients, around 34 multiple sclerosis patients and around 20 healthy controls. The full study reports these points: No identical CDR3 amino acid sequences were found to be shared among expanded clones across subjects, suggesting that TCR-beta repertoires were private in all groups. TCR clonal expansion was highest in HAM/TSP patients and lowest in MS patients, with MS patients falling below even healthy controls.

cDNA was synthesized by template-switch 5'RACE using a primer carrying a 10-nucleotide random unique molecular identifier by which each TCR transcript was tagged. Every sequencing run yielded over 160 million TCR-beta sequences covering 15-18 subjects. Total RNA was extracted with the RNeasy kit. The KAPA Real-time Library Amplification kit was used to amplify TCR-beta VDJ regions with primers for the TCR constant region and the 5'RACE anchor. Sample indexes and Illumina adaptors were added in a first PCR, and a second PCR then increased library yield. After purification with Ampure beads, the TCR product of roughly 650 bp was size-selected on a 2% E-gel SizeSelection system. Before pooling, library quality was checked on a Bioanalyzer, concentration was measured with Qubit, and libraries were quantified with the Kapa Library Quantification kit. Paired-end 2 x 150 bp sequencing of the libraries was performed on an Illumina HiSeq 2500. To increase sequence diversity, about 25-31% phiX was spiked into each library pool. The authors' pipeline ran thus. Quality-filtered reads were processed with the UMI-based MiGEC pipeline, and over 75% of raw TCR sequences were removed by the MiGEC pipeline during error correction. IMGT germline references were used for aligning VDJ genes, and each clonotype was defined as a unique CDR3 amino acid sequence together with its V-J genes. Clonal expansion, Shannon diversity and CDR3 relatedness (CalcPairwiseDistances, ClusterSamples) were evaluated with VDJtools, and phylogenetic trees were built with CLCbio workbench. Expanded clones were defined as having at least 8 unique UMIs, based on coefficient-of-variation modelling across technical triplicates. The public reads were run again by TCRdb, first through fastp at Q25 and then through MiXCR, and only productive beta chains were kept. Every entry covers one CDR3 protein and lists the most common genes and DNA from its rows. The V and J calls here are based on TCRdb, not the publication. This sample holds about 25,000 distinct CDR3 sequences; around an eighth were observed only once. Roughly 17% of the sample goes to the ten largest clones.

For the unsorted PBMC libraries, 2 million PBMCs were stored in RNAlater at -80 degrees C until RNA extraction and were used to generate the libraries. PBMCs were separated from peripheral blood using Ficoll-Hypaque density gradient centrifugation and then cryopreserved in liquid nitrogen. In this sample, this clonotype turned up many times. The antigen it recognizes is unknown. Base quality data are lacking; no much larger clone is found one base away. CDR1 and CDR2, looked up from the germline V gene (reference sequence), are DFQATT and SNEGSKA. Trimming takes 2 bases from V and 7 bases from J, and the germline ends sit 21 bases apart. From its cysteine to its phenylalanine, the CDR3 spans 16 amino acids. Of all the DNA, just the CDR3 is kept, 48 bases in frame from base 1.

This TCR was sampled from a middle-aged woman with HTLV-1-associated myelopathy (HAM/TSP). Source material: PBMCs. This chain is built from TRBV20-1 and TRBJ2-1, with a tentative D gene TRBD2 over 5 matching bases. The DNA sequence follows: TGCAGTGCTAGATATGAAGGACTGCTGCTTGGAAATGAGCAGTTCTTC. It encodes CSARYEGLLLGNEQFF.